Listed here are 7 T cell receptor beta chains from one sample, sequenced in a study of blood T cell repertoires in COVID-19. Repertoires were generated with immunoSEQ multiplex PCR, while TCRdb's copy carries only in-frame clones and drops some. Here the sample spans more than 200,000 clones, 70% to 90% being singletons. The sequenced material came from peripheral blood. These receptors were obtained from a woman in her thirties with COVID-19, enrolled during active disease.

The chain employs TRBV5-1 and TRBJ2-3; 9 positions match TRBD2. The V gene's germline CDR1 is SGHRS and CDR2 YFSETQ. J gave up 6 bases and V 6 bases, and 14 bases lay outside the gene matches. The CDR3 has 16 amino acids. The CDR3 DNA is TGCGCCAGCATTAGGTCTTCAGACAGCGGGGGGGATACGCAGTATTTT. Its protein product is CASIRSSDSGGDTQYF. The variable domain in full, with the rest retrieved from reference TRBV5-1 and TRBJ2-3, is KAGVTQTPRYLIKTRGQQVTLSCSPISGHRSVSWYQQTPGQGLQFLFEYFSETQRNKGNFPGRFSGRQFSNSRSEMNVSTLELGDSALYLCASIRSSDSGGDTQYFGPGTRLTVL.

V is TRBV28 and J is TRBJ2-7, with 9 bases that match TRBD1. This CDR3 has 15 residues. Trimming took 5 bases from V and 3 from J; bases not matched to a gene: 8. Germline V gene data show CDR1 as MDHEN and CDR2 as SYDVKM. CDR3 amino acids: CASSPRTGAFYEQYV. CDR3 nucleotides: TGTGCCAGCAGTCCTCGGACAGGGGCGTTCTACGAGCAGTACGTC.

The genes are TRBV4-2 and TRBJ2-1; maybe TRBD1 (5 bases). Trimming cost V 3 bases and J 6 bases, with 15 bases left between them. Germline V gives CDR1 LGHNA, CDR2 YNFKEQ. CDR3 size: 15 residues. The CDR3 nucleotides read TGTGCCAGCAGCCACATGTCTGACAGCCTCAATGAGCAGTTCTTC. This codes for CASSHMSDSLNEQFF.

This rearrangement joins TRBV19 to TRBJ1-5; D gene ambiguous. Trimming cost V 6 bases and J 7 bases, with 16 bases left between them. CDR3 length: 14 residues. Germline CDR1 and CDR2: LNHDA and SQIVND (reference sequence). CDR3 nucleotides: TGTGCCAGTAGCCGGTTGGGAGACGGGCAGCCCCAGCATTTT. The encoded protein is CASSRLGDGQPQHF.

This sequence joins TRBV10-3 and TRBJ2-1, with a possible D match to TRBD2 (6 bases). The CDR3 length is 15 residues. V was clipped by 0 bases and J by 8 bases, with 14 bases between them. Germline CDR1 is ENHRY and CDR2 is SYGVKD. CDR3 nucleotide sequence: TGTGCCATCAGTGAGTCTCGGGAGATGTACGATGAGCAGTTCTTC. Protein: CAISESREMYDEQFF.

The V gene is TRBV9, the J gene TRBJ2-5, with D uncertain. There are 15 residues in the CDR3. The germline V gene encodes CDR1 SGDLS and CDR2 YYNGEE. V was cut by 0 bases and J by 7 bases, with 16 bases left in between. The DNA for the CDR3 is TGTGCCAGCAGCGTAGCCACGGGTCAGCTTGGGACCCAGTACTTC. This encodes CASSVATGQLGTQYF. Full variable domain (missing parts from reference TRBV9 and TRBJ2-5): DSGVTQTPKHLITATGQRVTLRCSPRSGDLSVYWYQQSLDQGLQFLIQYYNGEERAKGNILERFSAQQFPDLHSELNLSSLELGDSALYFCASSVATGQLGTQYFGPGTRLLVL.

The rearrangement uses TRBV3-1 (or the pseudogene TRBV3-2) and TRBJ1-2, with 8 bases lining up with TRBD1. V dropped 5 bases and J dropped 6; count of bases not matched to a gene: 5. The CDR3 extends over 13 amino acids. Germline V CDR1 and CDR2: LGHDT, YNNKEL (reference sequence). The CDR3 bases are TGTGCCAGCAGCGCAAGGACAGGGAATGGCTACACCTTC. Its translation: CASSARTGNGYTF.